This TCR beta chain was sequenced for a study of shared clonotypes between healthy human individuals. Study results and limitations: Only blood samples were collected, and tissue repertoires likely differ.

Clones were read by immunoSEQ multiplex PCR, and TCRdb kept only the in-frame ones, dropping some. The data contain around 2.5 million clones, more than 85% of them singletons. A word on this clone: Its antigen remains unknown.

Trimming pared 5 bases from V and 1 base from J, leaving 11 bases between. The CDR3 length is 14 residues. Germline V gene lookup returns CDR1 SGHTA and CDR2 FQGNSA. A CD45RA-negative memory subset and a CD45RA+ naive subset were separated from the CD4+ cells. This clonotype was sampled from a man between 18 and 29 years old in good health. Some clones in this sample may be carry-over from other donors' samples. Sequencing was done on a sample of naive CD4+ T cells from PBMCs. Documented subset: CD45RA+ positively selected. The chain couples TRBV7-2 to TRBJ1-1; a possible D gene is TRBD1 (6 bases). CDR3 in amino acids: CASSRGGANTEAFF. CDR3 bases: TGTGCCAGCAGCCGAGGGGGGGCGAACACTGAAGCTTTCTTT.